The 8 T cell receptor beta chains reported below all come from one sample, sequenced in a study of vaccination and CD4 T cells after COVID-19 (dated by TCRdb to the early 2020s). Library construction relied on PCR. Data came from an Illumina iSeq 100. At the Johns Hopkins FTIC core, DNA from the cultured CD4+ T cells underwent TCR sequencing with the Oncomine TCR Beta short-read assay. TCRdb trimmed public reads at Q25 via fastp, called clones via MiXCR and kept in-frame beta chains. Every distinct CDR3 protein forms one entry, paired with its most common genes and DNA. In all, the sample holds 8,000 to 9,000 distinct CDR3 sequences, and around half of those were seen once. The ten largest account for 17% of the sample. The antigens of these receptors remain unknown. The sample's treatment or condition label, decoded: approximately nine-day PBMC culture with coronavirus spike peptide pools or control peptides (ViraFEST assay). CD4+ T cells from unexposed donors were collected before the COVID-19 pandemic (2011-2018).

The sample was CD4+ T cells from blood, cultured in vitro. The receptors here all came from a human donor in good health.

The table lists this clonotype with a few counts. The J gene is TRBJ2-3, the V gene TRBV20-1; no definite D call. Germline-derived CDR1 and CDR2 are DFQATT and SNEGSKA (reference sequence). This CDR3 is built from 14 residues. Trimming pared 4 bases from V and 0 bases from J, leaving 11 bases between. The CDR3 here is CSANLELSTDTQYF. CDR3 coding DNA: TGCAGTGCTAATCTGGAACTTAGCACAGATACGCAGTATTTT.

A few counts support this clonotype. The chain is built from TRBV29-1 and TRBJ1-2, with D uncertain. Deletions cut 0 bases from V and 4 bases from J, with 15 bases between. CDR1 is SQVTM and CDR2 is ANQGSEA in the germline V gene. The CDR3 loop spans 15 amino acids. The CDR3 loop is CSVEDQGRDGYGYTF. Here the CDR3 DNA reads TGCAGCGTTGAAGATCAAGGGCGCGACGGCTATGGCTACACCTTC.

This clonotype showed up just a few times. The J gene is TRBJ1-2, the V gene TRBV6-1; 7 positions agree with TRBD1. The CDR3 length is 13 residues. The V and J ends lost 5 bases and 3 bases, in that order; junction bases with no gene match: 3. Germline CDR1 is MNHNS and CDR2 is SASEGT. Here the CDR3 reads CASSRQGHYGYTF. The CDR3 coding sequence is TGTGCCAGCAGTAGACAGGGACACTATGGCTACACCTTC.

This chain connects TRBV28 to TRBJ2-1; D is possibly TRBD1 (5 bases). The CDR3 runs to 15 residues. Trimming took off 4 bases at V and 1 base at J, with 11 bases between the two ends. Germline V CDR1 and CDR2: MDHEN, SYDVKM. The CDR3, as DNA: TGTGCCAGCAGTTCAGGGTCGGTGTCCTACAATGAGCAGTTCTTC. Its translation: CASSSGSVSYNEQFF.

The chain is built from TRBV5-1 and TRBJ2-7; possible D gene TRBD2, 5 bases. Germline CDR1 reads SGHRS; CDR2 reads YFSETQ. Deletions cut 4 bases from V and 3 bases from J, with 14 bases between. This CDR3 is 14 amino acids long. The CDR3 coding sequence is TGCGCCAGCAGCCCGGATAGCGAGGTCTACGAGCAGTACTTC. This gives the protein CASSPDSEVYEQYF.

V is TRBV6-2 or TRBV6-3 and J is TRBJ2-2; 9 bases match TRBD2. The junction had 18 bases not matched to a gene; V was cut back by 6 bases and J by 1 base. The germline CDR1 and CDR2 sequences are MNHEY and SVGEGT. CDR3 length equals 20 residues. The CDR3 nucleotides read TGTGCCAGCAGCCTGAGGCGGGAGGGCCTCGTGGGCTTGAACACCGGGGAGCTGTTTTTT. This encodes CASSLRREGLVGLNTGELFF.

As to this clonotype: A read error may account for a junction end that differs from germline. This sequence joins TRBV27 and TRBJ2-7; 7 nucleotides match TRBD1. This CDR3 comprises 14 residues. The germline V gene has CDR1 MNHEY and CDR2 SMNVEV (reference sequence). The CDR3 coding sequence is TGTGCCAGCAGACTGACAGGGTGGGCCTACGAGCAGTATTTC. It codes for CASRLTGWAYEQYF.

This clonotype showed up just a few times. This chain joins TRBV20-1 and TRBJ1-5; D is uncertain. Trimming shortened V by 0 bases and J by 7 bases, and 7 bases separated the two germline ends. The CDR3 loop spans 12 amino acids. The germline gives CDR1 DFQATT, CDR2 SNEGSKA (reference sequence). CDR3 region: CSAREASQPQHF. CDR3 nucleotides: TGCAGTGCTAGAGAGGCCAGCCAGCCCCAGCATTTT.